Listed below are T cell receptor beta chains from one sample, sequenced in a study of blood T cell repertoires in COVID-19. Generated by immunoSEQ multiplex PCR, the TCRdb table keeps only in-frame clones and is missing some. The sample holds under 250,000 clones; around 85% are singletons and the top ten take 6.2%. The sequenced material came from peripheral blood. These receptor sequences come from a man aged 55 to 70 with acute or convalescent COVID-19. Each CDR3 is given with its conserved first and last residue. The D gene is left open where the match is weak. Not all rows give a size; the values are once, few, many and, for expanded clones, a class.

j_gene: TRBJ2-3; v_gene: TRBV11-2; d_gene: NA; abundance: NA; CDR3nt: TGTGCCAGCAGCTTAGTAGCGGGACAGGGAGATACGCAGTATTTT; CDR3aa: CASSLVAGQGDTQYF
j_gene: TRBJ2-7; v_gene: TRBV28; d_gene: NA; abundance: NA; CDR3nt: TGTGCCAGCGGGGGCCCCTACGAGCAGTACTTC; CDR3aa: CASGGPYEQYF
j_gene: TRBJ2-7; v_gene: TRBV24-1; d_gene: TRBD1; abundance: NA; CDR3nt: TGTGCCATCGCCCCGGGACAGGGCTACGAGCAGTACTTC; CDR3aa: CAIAPGQGYEQYF
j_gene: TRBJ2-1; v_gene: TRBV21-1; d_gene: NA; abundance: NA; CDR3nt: TGTGCCAGCAGCAAAGTAGTGACAGGGGAGGTATACAATGAGCAGTTCTTC; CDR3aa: CASSKVVTGEVYNEQFF
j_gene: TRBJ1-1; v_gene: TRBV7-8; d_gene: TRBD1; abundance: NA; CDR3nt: TGTGCCAGCAGCTTTATTTTCGGGACAGGGTCGAACACTGAAGCTTTCTTT; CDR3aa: CASSFIFGTGSNTEAFF
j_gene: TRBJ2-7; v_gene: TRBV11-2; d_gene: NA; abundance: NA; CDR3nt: TGTGCCAGCAGCTTAGAGGCAGGGTTCAACGAGCAGTACTTC; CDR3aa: CASSLEAGFNEQYF
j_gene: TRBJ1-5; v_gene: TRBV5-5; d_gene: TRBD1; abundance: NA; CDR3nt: TGTGCCAGCAGCCCAACAGGGGGCCATCAGCCCCAGCATTTT; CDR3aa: CASSPTGGHQPQHF
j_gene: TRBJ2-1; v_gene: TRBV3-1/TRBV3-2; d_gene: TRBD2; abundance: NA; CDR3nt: TGTGCCAGCAGCCACCGGGGACTAGCGGGAAATGAGCAGTTCTTC; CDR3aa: CASSHRGLAGNEQFF
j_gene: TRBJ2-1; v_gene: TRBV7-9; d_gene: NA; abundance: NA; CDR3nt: TGTGCCAGCAGCTACCTGGGCGAGCAGTTCTTC; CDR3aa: CASSYLGEQFF
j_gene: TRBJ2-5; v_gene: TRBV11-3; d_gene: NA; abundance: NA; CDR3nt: TGTGCCAGCAGCTCCCGAACATACCAAGAGACCCAGTACTTC; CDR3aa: CASSSRTYQETQYF
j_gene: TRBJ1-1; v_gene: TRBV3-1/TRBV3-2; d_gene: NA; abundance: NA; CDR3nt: TGTGCCAGCAGCCAAGCAACCTGGGGACTCGAGAACACTGAAGCTTTCTTT; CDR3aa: CASSQATWGLENTEAFF
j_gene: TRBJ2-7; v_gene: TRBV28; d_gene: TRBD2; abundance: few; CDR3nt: TGTGCCAGCAGTTCTACTAGCGGGAGGCCCTACGAGCAGTACTTC; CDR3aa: CASSSTSGRPYEQYF
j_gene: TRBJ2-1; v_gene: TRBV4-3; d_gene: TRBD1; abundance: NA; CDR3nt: TGCGCCAGCAGCCAAGATATGACAGGGGGTTACTACAATGAGCAGTTCTTC; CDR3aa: CASSQDMTGGYYNEQFF
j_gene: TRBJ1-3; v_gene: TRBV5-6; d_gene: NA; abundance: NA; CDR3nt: TGTGCCAGCAGCCTGACAGCGTCCCCTGGAAACACCATATATTTT; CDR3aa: CASSLTASPGNTIYF
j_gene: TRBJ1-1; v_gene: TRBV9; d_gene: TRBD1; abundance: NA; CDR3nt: TGTGCCAGCAGCGCCGGCTTGTATGGCAGGGGGCCTACTGAAGCTTTCTTT; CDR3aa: CASSAGLYGRGPTEAFF
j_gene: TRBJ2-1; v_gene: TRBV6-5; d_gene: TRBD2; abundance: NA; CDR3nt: TGTGCCAGCAGGGCGGCGGGAGGAGCTAATGAGCAGTTCTTC; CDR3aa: CASRAAGGANEQFF
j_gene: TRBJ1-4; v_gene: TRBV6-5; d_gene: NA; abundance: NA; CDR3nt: TGTGCCAGCAGCTTCAGGGGTGAGGCCGGTGAAAAACTGTTTTTT; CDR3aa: CASSFRGEAGEKLFF
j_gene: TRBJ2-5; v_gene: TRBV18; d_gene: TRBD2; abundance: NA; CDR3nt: TGTGCCAGCTCACCACGTCTAGCGGGCGTCCAAGAGACCCAGTACTTC; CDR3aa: CASSPRLAGVQETQYF
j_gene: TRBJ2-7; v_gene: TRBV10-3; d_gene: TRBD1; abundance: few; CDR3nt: TGTGCCATCAGGGGGGACAGCCTCCACGAGCAGTACTTC; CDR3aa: CAIRGDSLHEQYF
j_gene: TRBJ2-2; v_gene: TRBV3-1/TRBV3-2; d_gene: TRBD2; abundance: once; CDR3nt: TGTGCCAGCAGCCAAGAGCTCGTGGCTAGCGGGACCCCCGGGGAGCTGTTTTTT; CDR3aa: CASSQELVASGTPGELFF
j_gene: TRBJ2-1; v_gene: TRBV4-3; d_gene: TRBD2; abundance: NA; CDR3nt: TGCGCCAGCAGCCAGGCCCGGACCGGGATCGTAGCGGGCTCCTACAATGAGCAGTTCTTC; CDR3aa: CASSQARTGIVAGSYNEQFF
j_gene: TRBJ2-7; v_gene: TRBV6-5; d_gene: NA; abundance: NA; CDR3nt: TGTGCCAGCAGGGACAACTTATACGAGCAGTACTTC; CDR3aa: CASRDNLYEQYF
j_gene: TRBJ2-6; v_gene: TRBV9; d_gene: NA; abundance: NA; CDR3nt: TGTGCCAGCAGCGTGAGACAGACCGACTCTGGGGCCAACGTCCTGACTTTC; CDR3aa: CASSVRQTDSGANVLTF
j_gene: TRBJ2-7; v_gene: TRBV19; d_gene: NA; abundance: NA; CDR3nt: TGTGCCAGTAGTCCCGTGTTGCAGGCAGGTGGGGAGCAGTACTTC; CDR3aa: CASSPVLQAGGEQYF
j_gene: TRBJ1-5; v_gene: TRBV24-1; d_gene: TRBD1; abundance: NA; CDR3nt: TGTGCCACCAGTGACCCCCGACAGGGTCGCAATCAGCCCCAGCATTTT; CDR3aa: CATSDPRQGRNQPQHF